Listed below are T cell receptor beta chains from one sample, sequenced in a study of blood T cell repertoires in COVID-19. Clones were read by immunoSEQ multiplex PCR, and TCRdb kept only the in-frame ones, dropping some. Counted here are 150,000 to 200,000 clones, approximately 84% occurring once; the ten biggest clones make up approximately 2.5%. The sample taken for sequencing was peripheral blood. These receptors originate from a human donor with acute or convalescent COVID-19. The donor label of this sample is uncertain. Each CDR3 is given with its conserved first and last residue.

v_call cdr3_aa
TRBV10-3 CAISVRGGNTGELFF
TRBV28 CASSLDRSMNSPLHF
TRBV7-9 CASSSLSGTVNTEAFF
TRBV5-1 CASSISGGTARYEQYF
TRBV7-3 CASSSRGGEGGNEQFF
TRBV29-1 CSVGGLAGGPSRIFEQYF
TRBV4-2 CASSQVAGLNQPQHF
TRBV29-1 CSVDRGGGTEAFF
TRBV19 CASSTPRLNTEAFF
TRBV30 CAGTAAPFNYGYTF
TRBV6-5 CASRRAGLSDTQYF
TRBV6-4 CASSDSRGNTQYF
TRBV19 CASSTQGATDTQYF
TRBV19 CASSIDSGGYNEQFF
TRBV6-5 CASTGDSYEQYF
TRBV14 CASSQAGNQPQHF
TRBV23-1 CASSPRARGGLQETQYF
TRBV5-8 CASSLTGVRVSGYTF
TRBV28 CASSEPGLTGGTEAFF
TRBV19 CASGPLAGTQETQYF
TRBV19 CASSTPQGAPNTEAFF
TRBV6-4 CASSGSQPYGNTIYF
TRBV7-2 CASSLAGRTFSYEQYF
TRBV11-3 CASSFLAGGNPGELFF
TRBV9 CASSVVGQGLGDTQYF
TRBV10-3 CAIQAGGDEQYF
TRBV19 CASSIKGQGGTEAFF
TRBV6-1 CASSGKASLSSSYEQYF
TRBV10-2 CASSESVRGNIQYF
TRBV28 CASTIGMDQPQHF
TRBV15 CATSRGQGSNTGELFF
TRBV5-8 CASSLVGQGYYEQYF
TRBV9 CASSPLAGGSIPNIEQFF
TRBV7-2 CASSLRGRRSDEQFF
TRBV14 CASSLPGLAGVGEQYF
TRBV19 CASSPRGASGETQYF
TRBV5-1 CASSGGQASSYEQYF